The next 18 T cell receptor beta chains were all read from a single sample in a study of T-cell reconstitution after alpha-beta-depleted transplantation in children. Using unique molecular identifiers, the investigators prepared the TCRbeta library. TCRdb reprocessed the PCR reads with MiXCR, giving one entry per CDR3 protein. The sample has 420,000 or so distinct CDR3 sequences; approximately 11% are singletons. The sample consisted of PBMCs from the stem cell graft donor, taken from the stem cell graft. The receptor set was obtained from a human donor who donated a stem cell graft to a child with acute myeloid leukemia.

This clonotype turned up a few times. The J gene is TRBJ1-2, the V gene TRBV5-5, with D uncertain. This CDR3 has 13 amino acids. CDR1 is SGHKS and CDR2 is YYEKEE in the germline V gene (reference sequence). Trimming removed 4 bases from V and 1 base from J, with 8 bases in between. The CDR3 protein is CASSAGLNYGYTF. DNA for the CDR3: TGTGCCAGCAGCGCCGGCCTTAACTATGGCTACACCTTC. Based on the CDR3 plus reference TRBV5-5 and TRBJ1-2, the full variable domain is DAGVTQSPTHLIKTRGQQVTLRCSPISGHKSVSWYQQVLGQGPQFIFQYYEKEERGRGNFPDRFSARQFPNYSSELNVNALLLGDSALYLCASSAGLNYGYTFGSGTRLTVV.

The chain combines TRBV5-1 with TRBJ2-5; weak D call: TRBD1 (5 bases). V lost 0 bases and J 3 bases, leaving 18 bases between the germline ends. Per germline, CDR1 SGHRS and CDR2 YFSETQ. The CDR3 extends over 17 amino acids. The CDR3 bases are TGCGCCAGCAGCTTGGCCGTAGGGGCTGTCGTCAAAGAGACCCAGTACTTC. As protein: CASSLAVGAVVKETQYF.

This clonotype has a count of ten or more. The chain employs TRBV7-2 and TRBJ1-1; D gene ambiguous. Germline lookup yields CDR1 SGHTA and CDR2 FQGNSA. V was trimmed by 5 bases and J by 1 base, leaving 11 bases between them. CDR3 size: 14 residues. In DNA, the CDR3 is TGTGCCAGCAGCCCCGGACCGGGGAACACTGAAGCTTTCTTT. It translates to CASSPGPGNTEAFF. Complete variable domain (other parts from reference TRBV7-2 and TRBJ1-1): GAGVSQSPSNKVTEKGKDVELRCDPISGHTALYWYRQSLGQGLEFLIYFQGNSAPDKSGLPSDRFSAERTGGSVSTLTIQRTQQEDSAVYLCASSPGPGNTEAFFGQGTRLTVV.

Many counts were recorded for this clonotype. The rearrangement joins TRBV9 to TRBJ1-3; D unresolved. V lost 1 base and J lost 4, with 12 bases in between. Germline V lookup: CDR1 SGDLS, CDR2 YYNGEE. This CDR3 has 15 residues. CDR3 in DNA: TGTGCCAGCAGCGTATCCTGGGAGGCCGGAAACACCATATATTTT. Protein product: CASSVSWEAGNTIYF.

The chain combines TRBV3-1 with TRBJ2-2; D is possibly TRBD1 (5 bases). The CDR3 loop spans 19 amino acids. V lost 8 bases to trimming and J lost 1 base, with 26 bases between them. Germline CDR1 LGHDT, CDR2 YNNKEL (reference sequence). CDR3 DNA: TGTGCCAGCTGTTTGGGGCCAGGGTTCGACGTGTTGAACACCGGGGAGCTGTTTTTT. This encodes CASCLGPGFDVLNTGELFF.

This rearrangement joins TRBV7-2 to TRBJ2-1; D is possibly TRBD2 (5 bases). The CDR3 spans 14 residues. Trimming pared 0 bases from V and 8 bases from J, leaving 11 bases between. The germline CDR1 and CDR2 sequences are SGHTA and FQGNSA. The CDR3 DNA reads TGTGCCAGCAGCTTAGCGCTTCTAGCCCATGAGCAGTTCTTC. It yields the protein CASSLALLAHEQFF. The whole variable domain, remainder taken from reference TRBV7-2 and TRBJ2-1, is GAGVSQSPSNKVTEKGKDVELRCDPISGHTALYWYRQSLGQGLEFLIYFQGNSAPDKSGLPSDRFSAERTGGSVSTLTIQRTQQEDSAVYLCASSLALLAHEQFFGPGTRLTVL.

There are many counts of this clonotype. The genes are TRBV12-3 or TRBV12-4 and TRBJ2-5, with a weak D call TRBD1 (7 bases). The CDR3 consists of 15 residues. With 3 bases removed from V and 1 base from J, the gap between germline ends came to 12 bases. The CDR3 reads CASSLGTAGQETQYF. CDR3 sequence (DNA): TGTGCCAGCAGTTTGGGGACAGCGGGCCAAGAGACCCAGTACTTC.

This clonotype was counted ten times or more. This chain uses TRBV21-1 with TRBJ1-5. TRBV21-1 is noted as a pseudogene. This CDR3 has 13 amino acids. The DNA for the CDR3 is TGTGCCAGCAGCAAAATGAGCAATCAGCCCCAGCATTTT. The encoded protein is CASSKMSNQPQHF.

V usage is TRBV5-1 and J usage is TRBJ2-3; D unresolved. Germline-derived CDR1 and CDR2 are SGHRS and YFSETQ. Trimming removed 4 bases at V and 2 bases at J, with 14 bases between. This CDR3 spans 15 amino acids. CDR3 region: CASSTSAATTDTQYF. CDR3 coding DNA: TGCGCCAGCAGCACCTCCGCCGCCACCACAGATACGCAGTATTTT.

The chain uses TRBV30 and TRBJ2-2; possibly TRBD1 for D (6 bases). Per the germline V gene, CDR1 is GTSNPN and CDR2 is SVGIG (reference sequence). Trimming pared 2 bases from V and 0 bases from J, leaving 16 bases between. This CDR3 comprises 17 residues. The CDR3 loop is CAWSSSRGPTNTGELFF. In DNA form, the CDR3 reads TGTGCCTGGAGTTCGTCCAGGGGCCCCACGAACACCGGGGAGCTGTTTTTT.

At least ten counts were recorded for this clonotype. This chain uses TRBV7-6 with TRBJ2-4; 11 nucleotides line up with TRBD1. Germline V CDR1 and CDR2: SGHVS, FNYEAQ. V lost 5 bases and J lost 6; bases outside the gene matches: 9. The CDR3 is 16 residues long. The CDR3: CASSPGTGGSLNIQYF. CDR3 nucleotides: TGTGCCAGCAGCCCCGGGACAGGGGGAAGCCTAAACATTCAGTACTTC.

The J gene is TRBJ2-1, the V gene TRBV19, with D possibly being TRBD2 (6 bases). V lost 5 bases, J lost 7 bases, and 21 bases lay in between. This CDR3 has 16 amino acids. Germline lookup yields CDR1 LNHDA and CDR2 SQIVND (reference sequence). The CDR3 sequence: CASSSRLASRGNEQFF. CDR3 nucleotide sequence: TGTGCCAGTAGTTCTCGGCTAGCGAGCCGGGGGAATGAGCAGTTCTTC.

This clonotype was observed a few times. This chain uses TRBV9 with TRBJ2-4, with 7 positions matching TRBD2. CDR3 length equals 18 residues. V shed 0 bases and J 1 base; nucleotides not matched to a gene: 10. The germline V gene encodes CDR1 SGDLS and CDR2 YYNGEE. CDR3 in DNA: TGTGCCAGCAGCGTAGGGAGTTGGGGGGGAGTTGCCAAAAACATTCAGTACTTC. Its protein product is CASSVGSWGGVAKNIQYF.

The sample holds a few counts of this clonotype. The chain carries TRBV7-2 and TRBJ2-1; D might be TRBD2 (5 bases). Germline lookup yields CDR1 SGHTA and CDR2 FQGNSA. This CDR3 contains 12 residues. V was clipped by 5 bases and J by 9 bases, with 11 bases between them. CDR3 in amino acids: CASSIPRGEQFF. The CDR3, as DNA: TGTGCCAGCAGCATACCCCGGGGTGAGCAGTTCTTC.

V is TRBV5-1 and J is TRBJ2-5; unclear D gene. This CDR3 has 11 residues. CDR1 and CDR2 (germline): SGHRS, YFSETQ. Between the trimmed V and J ends, which lost 0 bases and 6 bases, there was a span of 3 bases. As DNA, the CDR3 is TGCGCCAGCAGCTTGGGAAAGACCCAGTACTTC. It encodes CASSLGKTQYF. The whole variable domain, remainder taken from reference TRBV5-1 and TRBJ2-5, is KAGVTQTPRYLIKTRGQQVTLSCSPISGHRSVSWYQQTPGQGLQFLFEYFSETQRNKGNFPGRFSGRQFSNSRSEMNVSTLELGDSALYLCASSLGKTQYFGPGTRLLVL.

This clonotype has a handful of counts. This chain connects TRBV27 to TRBJ1-2; tentatively, D is TRBD1 (6 bases). The CDR3 has 12 residues. With 8 bases removed from V and 4 bases from J, the gap between germline ends came to 11 bases. Germline-derived CDR1 and CDR2 are MNHEY and SMNVEV (reference sequence). CDR3 in amino acids: CASGFRGYGYTF. The CDR3 bases are TGTGCCAGCGGCTTCAGGGGCTATGGCTACACCTTC.

This clonotype was seen a handful of times. This chain connects TRBV11-2 to TRBJ2-3, with TRBD1 identical over 9 bases. The CDR3 has 20 amino acids. Unmatched junction bases numbered 24, after V lost 5 bases and J lost 6 bases. From germline, CDR1 is SGHAT and CDR2 FQNNGV. Written as DNA, the CDR3 is TGTGCCAGCAGCCCGGGGCGGGGACAGGGTGGCACAGGCCTGTTGGATACGCAGTATTTT. This translates into CASSPGRGQGGTGLLDTQYF.

The chain couples TRBV12-3 or TRBV12-4 to TRBJ2-5; D is perhaps TRBD2 (6 bases). The CDR3 length is 15 residues. Trimming took off 3 bases at V and 4 bases at J, with 15 bases between the two ends. In DNA, the CDR3 is TGTGCCAGCAGTTTGACGGAGGGGATTGGAGAGACCCAGTACTTC. It yields the protein CASSLTEGIGETQYF.